The source of this T cell receptor (beta chain) is a study of T cells after yellow fever vaccination. TCRdb re-called the 5' RACE reads through MiXCR, storing one row per CDR3 protein. In the table there are 100,000 to 150,000 distinct CDR3 sequences, under 9% of which are singletons. General study findings and limits: Abundant clonotypes from the bulk population could get into FACS-sorted repertoires as contaminants. Booster sampling recovered most clones from primary vaccination (under 97% CD4, around 90% CD8).

As regards this clonotype: What it binds is unknown.

The clonotype originates from a man younger than 35 who received the YFV17D yellow fever vaccine. This specimen consisted of CD8+ T cells sorted from PBMCs, obtained on the day of the yellow fever booster vaccination.

In DNA, the CDR3 is TGCGCCAGCAGTCCACGGATGAACACTGAAGCTTTCTTT. Amino acids: CASSPRMNTEAFF. This sequence joins TRBV4-1 and TRBJ1-1; no clear D gene. CDR1 is MGHRA and CDR2 is YSYEKL in the germline V gene. The CDR3 totals 13 residues. V dropped 6 bases and J dropped 0 bases, with 8 bases sitting between them.